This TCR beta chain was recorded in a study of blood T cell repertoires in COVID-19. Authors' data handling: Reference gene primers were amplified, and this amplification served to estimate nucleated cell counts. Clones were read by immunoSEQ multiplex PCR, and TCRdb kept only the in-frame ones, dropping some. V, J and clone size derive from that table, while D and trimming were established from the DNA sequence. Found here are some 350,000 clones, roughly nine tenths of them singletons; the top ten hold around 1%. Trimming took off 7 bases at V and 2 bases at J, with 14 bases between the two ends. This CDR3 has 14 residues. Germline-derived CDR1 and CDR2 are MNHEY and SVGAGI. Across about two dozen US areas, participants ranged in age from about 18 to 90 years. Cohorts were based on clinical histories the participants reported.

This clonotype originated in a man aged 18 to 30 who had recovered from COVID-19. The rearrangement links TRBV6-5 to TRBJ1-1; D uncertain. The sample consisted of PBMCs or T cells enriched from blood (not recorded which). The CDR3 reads CASTEDHSNTEAFF. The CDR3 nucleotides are TGTGCCAGCACCGAGGATCATAGCAACACTGAAGCTTTCTTT.